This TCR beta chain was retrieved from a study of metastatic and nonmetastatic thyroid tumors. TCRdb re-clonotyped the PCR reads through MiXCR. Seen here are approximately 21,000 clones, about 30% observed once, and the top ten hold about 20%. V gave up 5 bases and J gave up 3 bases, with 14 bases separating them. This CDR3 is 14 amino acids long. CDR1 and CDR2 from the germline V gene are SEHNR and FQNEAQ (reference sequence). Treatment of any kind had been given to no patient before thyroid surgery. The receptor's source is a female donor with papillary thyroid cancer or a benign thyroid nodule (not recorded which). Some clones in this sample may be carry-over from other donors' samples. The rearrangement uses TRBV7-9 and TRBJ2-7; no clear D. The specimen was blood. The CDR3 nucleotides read TGTGCCAGCAGCCCGCTCACTGGGGTCTACGAGCAGTACTTC. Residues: CASSPLTGVYEQYF.